A selection of T cell receptor beta chains follows, all from one sample in a study of blood T cell repertoires in COVID-19. The assay was immunoSEQ multiplex PCR, and TCRdb's table has in-frame clones only and misses some. The sample contains approximately 100,000 clones, around 88% of which appear only once. Sequenced: peripheral blood. The receptors stem from a human donor with acute or convalescent COVID-19. The donor label of this sample is uncertain. The CDR3 runs from the conserved cysteine through the conserved F or W. A D gene is named only where the DNA matches it firmly. The size entry is marked missing in some rows and otherwise reads once, few, many or a size class.

V gene	D gene	J gene	clone size	CDR3 protein	CDR3 DNA
TRBV5-5	TRBD1	TRBJ1-1	-	CASSRQDRAMNTEAFF	TGTGCCAGCAGCCGCCAAGACAGGGCTATGAACACTGAAGCTTTCTTT
TRBV6-2/TRBV6-3	-	TRBJ2-5	-	CASSYSRGRKETQYF	TGTGCCAGCAGTTACTCGCGGGGCCGAAAAGAGACCCAGTACTTC
TRBV19	-	TRBJ2-1	-	CASSGRPYNEQFF	TGTGCCAGTTCAGGGCGCCCCTACAATGAGCAGTTCTTC
TRBV11-2	-	TRBJ1-1	-	CASSPGLNTEAFF	TGTGCCAGCTCTCCAGGGCTGAACACTGAAGCTTTCTTT
TRBV29-1	-	TRBJ1-1	-	CSVERYSEAFF	TGCAGCGTTGAGAGGTACTCTGAAGCTTTCTTT
TRBV19	TRBD1	TRBJ1-5	-	CASKGQEHSNQPQHF	TGTGCCAGCAAGGGACAGGAGCATAGCAATCAGCCCCAGCATTTT
TRBV7-9	-	TRBJ2-5	-	CASSLETKPETQYF	TGTGCCAGCAGCTTAGAGACTAAGCCGGAGACCCAGTACTTC
TRBV4-2	-	TRBJ2-3	-	CASSQESGGTDTQYF	TGTGCCAGCAGCCAAGAAAGCGGTGGCACAGATACGCAGTATTTT
TRBV5-1	TRBD2	TRBJ2-7	-	CASSLSGGDLREQYF	TGCGCCAGCAGCTTAAGCGGGGGGGACCTCCGGGAGCAGTACTTC
TRBV7-9	-	TRBJ1-4	-	CASSLGFGSEELFF	TGTGCCAGCAGCTTAGGGTTTGGCTCTGAGGAACTGTTTTTT
TRBV7-3	TRBD2	TRBJ2-1	-	CASSSLGGGTYNEQFF	TGTGCCAGCAGCTCCCTCGGCGGGGGGACCTACAATGAGCAGTTCTTC
TRBV25-1	-	TRBJ2-1	-	CASSVLEGEQFF	TGTGCCAGCAGTGTACTAGAAGGTGAGCAGTTCTTC
TRBV7-9	-	TRBJ1-2	-	CASSHTGLANYGYTF	TGTGCCAGCAGCCATACAGGGCTAGCTAACTATGGCTACACCTTC
TRBV6-5	-	TRBJ1-2	few	CASSYGAGYTF	TGTGCCAGCAGTTATGGGGCGGGCTACACCTTC
TRBV28	TRBD1	TRBJ1-4	-	CASRDRGNEKLFF	TGTGCCAGCAGGGACAGGGGTAATGAAAAACTGTTTTTT
TRBV19	TRBD1	TRBJ1-1	-	CASSRAGGIWTEAFF	TGTGCCAGTAGTAGGGCAGGGGGAATTTGGACTGAAGCTTTCTTT
TRBV24-1	TRBD1	TRBJ1-3	-	CANFRQGAGNTIYF	TGTGCCAACTTCCGACAGGGGGCTGGAAACACCATATATTTT
TRBV9	TRBD1	TRBJ1-2	once	CASSTNRGRGYGYTF	TGTGCCAGCAGCACTAACAGGGGAAGGGGCTATGGCTACACCTTC
TRBV19	-	TRBJ1-5	-	CASSALEYSNQPQHF	TGTGCCAGTAGTGCCCTCGAGTATAGCAATCAGCCCCAGCATTTT
TRBV27	-	TRBJ2-3	once	CASSLSTGTDTQYF	TGTGCCAGCAGTTTATCGACAGGCACAGATACGCAGTATTTT
TRBV6-5	-	TRBJ2-5	-	CASLAGWGIQETQYF	TGTGCCAGTCTCGCGGGCTGGGGAATACAAGAGACCCAGTACTTC
TRBV18	-	TRBJ1-1	-	CASSTRQLNTEAFF	TGTGCCAGCTCAACGAGACAGTTGAACACTGAAGCTTTCTTT
TRBV5-1	TRBD2	TRBJ2-3	-	CASSFRTSGPTDTQYF	TGCGCCAGCAGCTTTAGGACTAGCGGGCCAACAGATACGCAGTATTTT
TRBV7-8	-	TRBJ1-1	-	CASSLQGMNTEAFF	TGTGCCAGCAGCTTACAGGGGATGAACACTGAAGCTTTCTTT
TRBV9	TRBD1	TRBJ1-4	-	CASSVAQGVWANEKLFF	TGTGCCAGCAGCGTAGCACAGGGGGTGTGGGCAAATGAAAAACTGTTTTTT
TRBV28	-	TRBJ2-7	-	CASSFGLGGGMGYF	TGTGCCAGCAGTTTTGGGTTAGGCGGGGGCATGGGGTACTTC
TRBV19	-	TRBJ2-2	-	CASRQMGSSPTGELFF	TGTGCCAGTAGGCAAATGGGTAGTAGCCCCACCGGGGAGCTGTTTTTT
TRBV18	-	TRBJ1-2	-	CASSPGGDGYTF	TGTGCCAGCTCACCGGGGGGAGATGGCTACACCTTC
TRBV2	TRBD2	TRBJ2-7	-	CASSLAGEGSYEQYF	TGTGCCAGCAGTTTAGCGGGAGAGGGCTCCTACGAGCAGTACTTC